These 27 T cell receptor beta chains came from one sample sequenced in a study of blood T cell repertoires in COVID-19. Produced via immunoSEQ multiplex PCR; TCRdb's table is partial and in-frame only. Among approximately 220,000 clones, around four fifths were seen once, and the ten largest hold about 3.6%. The material sequenced was PBMCs or T cells enriched from blood (not recorded which). The receptors here all came from a middle-aged woman who had been exposed to COVID-19.

This chain links TRBV18 with TRBJ1-4, with D perhaps matching TRBD1 (5 bases). The V gene lost 1 base and the J gene lost 1 base, with 7 bases spanning the gap. Germline values: CDR1 KGHSH, CDR2 LQKENI. The CDR3 contains 15 residues. Here the CDR3 DNA reads TGTGCCAGCTCACCACAAGGGGAAACTAATGAAAAACTGTTTTTT. Translation gives CASSPQGETNEKLFF.

The chain joins TRBV7-9 to TRBJ2-7, with a weak D call TRBD2 (7 bases). Deletions cut 4 bases from V and 2 bases from J, with 18 bases between. The CDR3 totals 16 residues. CDR1 and CDR2 from the germline V gene are SEHNR and FQNEAQ (reference sequence). CDR3 region: CASSSLGGAGTYEQYF. In DNA, the CDR3 is TGTGCCAGCAGCTCATTAGGGGGGGCCGGGACCTACGAGCAGTACTTC.

The rearrangement uses TRBV2 and TRBJ2-3; 8 bases match TRBD2. This CDR3 is 15 amino acids long. After removal of 6 bases from V and 0 bases from J, the junction contained 5 bases not matched to a gene. In germline, CDR1 is SNHLY, CDR2 FYNNEI. The CDR3 DNA reads as TGTGCCAGCAGGATGAGACTAGCGAGCACAGATACGCAGTATTTT. It encodes CASRMRLASTDTQYF.

V is TRBV9 and J is TRBJ2-3, with a weak D call TRBD2 (7 bases). This CDR3 has 16 amino acids. Trimming took off 6 bases at V and 2 bases at J, with 19 bases between the two ends. CDR1 SGDLS and CDR2 YYNGEE come from the germline V gene. Written as DNA, the CDR3 is TGTGCCAGCACCTCGAGGGAGGGGGGGGTCACAGATACGCAGTATTTT. Translated, it gives CASTSREGGVTDTQYF.

The chain combines TRBV6-5 with TRBJ2-5; no clear D gene. The CDR3 has 12 residues. Trimming shortened V by 6 bases and J by 2 bases, and 7 bases separated the two germline ends. Germline CDR1 MNHEY, CDR2 SVGAGI. In DNA, the CDR3 is TGTGCCAGCAGCGGAGATCAAGAGACCCAGTACTTC. Amino acids: CASSGDQETQYF.

The V call is TRBV5-6, the J call TRBJ2-7, with 7 nucleotides matching TRBD1. The germline V gene has CDR1 SGHDT and CDR2 YYEEEE. V was pared by 1 base and J by 2 bases, with 6 bases of the junction left unmatched. The CDR3 extends over 15 amino acids. This chain's CDR3 is CASSLNRGSTYEQYF. In DNA form, the CDR3 reads TGTGCCAGCAGCTTGAACAGGGGTTCCACCTACGAGCAGTACTTC.

This rearrangement joins TRBV12-5 to TRBJ2-7, with TRBD2 as a possible D gene (5 bases). Trimming removed 6 bases at V and 0 bases at J, with 9 bases between. This CDR3 comprises 13 residues. Germline V gives CDR1 LGHNT, CDR2 FRNRAP. CDR3 sequence (DNA): TGTGCTAGTGGATCGGGGAGCTCCTACGAGCAGTACTTC. Protein sequence: CASGSGSSYEQYF.

The chain carries TRBV9 and TRBJ1-6; 10 bases are a match to TRBD1. CDR1 and CDR2 from the germline V gene are SGDLS and YYNGEE. The CDR3 consists of 13 residues. The V and J ends lost 4 bases and 12 bases, in that order; junction bases with no gene match: 4. The DNA for the CDR3 is TGTGCCAGCAGCCCGGGACAGGGGAGACCCCTCCACTTT. Translation: CASSPGQGRPLHF.

This clone was observed a single time. The chain links TRBV4-1 to TRBJ1-5; D is undetermined. Trimming left V 3 bases short and J 5 bases short, with 11 bases between. This CDR3 is built from 14 residues. Germline V lookup: CDR1 MGHRA, CDR2 YSYEKL. The CDR3 DNA follows: TGCGCCAGCAGCCAGCCTCATGAGGATCAGCCCCAGCATTTT. It is translated as CASSQPHEDQPQHF.

The CDR3 protein is CASSFGLAGGFGEQFF. The CDR3 nucleotides read TGCGCCAGCAGCTTCGGACTAGCGGGGGGCTTCGGGGAGCAGTTCTTC. The chain combines TRBV5-1 with TRBJ2-1, with 14 nucleotides matching TRBD2. Per germline, CDR1 SGHRS and CDR2 YFSETQ. V lost 2 bases and J lost 10; bases outside the gene matches: 8. The CDR3 totals 16 residues.

The genes are TRBV5-1 and TRBJ1-3; no definite D call. This CDR3 spans 16 amino acids. V was clipped by 0 bases and J by 4 bases, with 14 bases between them. Germline V lookup: CDR1 SGHRS, CDR2 YFSETQ. The DNA of the CDR3 is TGCGCCAGCAGCTTGGAACCGGGGATCTCCGGAAACACCATATATTTT. It is translated as CASSLEPGISGNTIYF. Variable domain in full (rest from reference TRBV5-1 and TRBJ1-3): KAGVTQTPRYLIKTRGQQVTLSCSPISGHRSVSWYQQTPGQGLQFLFEYFSETQRNKGNFPGRFSGRQFSNSRSEMNVSTLELGDSALYLCASSLEPGISGNTIYFGEGSWLTVV.

In the case of this clone: This CDR3 is also generated by other DNA sequences in the sample. The rearrangement joins TRBV4-1 to TRBJ1-5, with D maybe TRBD1 (5 bases). V was shortened by 0 bases and J by 6 bases, with 9 bases between the two germline ends. Per germline, CDR1 MGHRA and CDR2 YSYEKL. The CDR3 length is 14 residues. The DNA for the CDR3 is TGCGCCAGCAGCCAAGAGGGGGGGAGTCAGCCCCAGCATTTT. This encodes CASSQEGGSQPQHF.

This chain joins TRBV6-1 and TRBJ1-5; a weak D match, TRBD1 (5 bases). Germline-derived CDR1 and CDR2 are MNHNS and SASEGT. This CDR3 spans 14 amino acids. Trimming took off 2 bases at V and 4 bases at J, with 9 bases between the two ends. CDR3 DNA: TGTGCCAGCAGTGAACAGGGAGGGAATCAGCCCCAGCATTTT. Encoded protein: CASSEQGGNQPQHF.

The chain couples TRBV11-2 to TRBJ1-1; D call uncertain. This CDR3 spans 14 amino acids. From germline, CDR1 is SGHAT and CDR2 FQNNGV. Trimming removed 1 base at V and 8 bases at J, with 14 bases between. Written as DNA, the CDR3 is TGTGCCAGCAGCTTAGTCGAGGGCGCGGGAGAAGCTTTCTTT. It specifies CASSLVEGAGEAFF.

This clone appeared a single time. Distinct nucleotide sequences in the sample also encode this CDR3. The gene calls are TRBV6-1 and TRBJ1-2; D is possibly TRBD1 (5 bases). The CDR3 contains 14 residues. Trimming shortened V by 0 bases and J by 7 bases, and 12 bases separated the two germline ends. CDR1 is MNHNS, CDR2 SASEGT, per germline. The CDR3 protein is CASSEASRAGGYTF. In nucleotides, the CDR3 is TGTGCCAGCAGTGAAGCCAGCAGGGCTGGTGGCTACACCTTC.

As to this clone: Distinct nucleotide sequences in the sample also encode this CDR3. The rearrangement links TRBV15 to TRBJ1-2, with D hard to call. The V end lost 0 bases, the J end lost 7 bases, and 9 bases lay between the germline ends. This CDR3 spans 13 amino acids. Germline CDR1 LNHNV, CDR2 YYDKDF (reference sequence). The CDR3 DNA is TGTGCCACCAGCAGAGATAGGGCGGGTGGCTACACCTTC. This sequence encodes CATSRDRAGGYTF.

This chain uses TRBV7-6 with TRBJ1-1; 8 nucleotides line up with TRBD1. CDR3 length equals 16 residues. In germline, CDR1 is SGHVS, CDR2 FNYEAQ. V lost 2 bases, J lost 10 bases, and 15 bases stayed unmatched. CDR3 sequence: CASSLQVLGQGPGAFF. The CDR3 DNA is TGTGCCAGCAGCTTACAGGTCCTCGGACAGGGCCCTGGAGCTTTCTTT.

The gene calls are TRBV12-3 or TRBV12-4 and TRBJ2-2, with 10 bases fitting TRBD2. CDR3 length: 13 residues. The V gene end was trimmed by 6 bases and the J gene end by 5 bases; junction bases not matched to a gene: 0. In DNA form, the CDR3 reads TGTGCCAGCAGGGGACTAGCGACCGGGGAGCTGTTTTTT. Amino acids: CASRGLATGELFF.

The chain has TRBV6-2 or TRBV6-3 and TRBJ1-4; 12 bases align to TRBD1. Germline assignment: CDR1 MNHEY and CDR2 SVGEGT. The CDR3 is 18 residues long. The V segment lost 5 bases and the J segment 3 bases; nucleotides outside the gene matches: 10. CDR3 nucleotide sequence: TGTGCCAGCAGTCCCACGAGGGGACAGGGGGCGGCTAATGAAAAACTGTTTTTT. This codes for CASSPTRGQGAANEKLFF.

The chain is built from TRBV5-1 and TRBJ2-5, with 10 bases lining up with TRBD2. V lost 4 bases, J lost 0 bases, and 3 bases stayed unmatched. The CDR3 extends over 15 amino acids. Germline V gene data show CDR1 as SGHRS and CDR2 as YFSETQ. The CDR3 here is CASSIGLADQETQYF. The CDR3, as DNA: TGCGCCAGCAGCATAGGACTAGCGGACCAAGAGACCCAGTACTTC.

CDR3 protein: CASSAARVRTFF. The CDR3 DNA reads as TGTGCCAGCAGTGCCGCCAGGGTCAGGACTTTCTTT. This rearrangement joins TRBV28 to TRBJ1-1, with a possible D match to TRBD1 (5 bases). With 5 bases removed from V and 12 bases from J, the gap between germline ends came to 16 bases. The CDR3 covers 12 residues. Per the germline V gene, CDR1 is MDHEN and CDR2 is SYDVKM.

This chain joins TRBV9 and TRBJ2-3, with 10 bases lining up with TRBD2. This CDR3 spans 16 amino acids. The V and J ends lost 4 bases and 1 base, in that order; junction bases with no gene match: 6. Germline CDR1 SGDLS, CDR2 YYNGEE. Here the CDR3 reads CASSYSGTSGTDTQYF. Written as DNA, the CDR3 is TGTGCCAGCAGCTACTCCGGGACTAGCGGCACAGATACGCAGTATTTT.

The CDR3 nucleotides are TGTGCCAGCAGCTTGGCAGGGCCTGGAAATTCACCCCTCCACTTT. It specifies CASSLAGPGNSPLHF. The chain uses TRBV5-4 and TRBJ1-6; possibly TRBD1 for D (5 bases). CDR3 length: 15 amino acids. The germline V and J ends were trimmed by 0 bases and 7 bases, with 11 bases remaining between them. In germline, CDR1 is SGHNT, CDR2 YYREEE (reference sequence).

The rearrangement links TRBV3-1 (or the pseudogene TRBV3-2) to TRBJ2-1; 15 bases are a match to TRBD2. Trimming removed 7 bases from V and 8 bases from J; junction bases left unmatched: 6. This CDR3 contains 15 residues. Germline loops: CDR1 LGHDT, CDR2 YNNKEL (reference sequence). In DNA form, the CDR3 reads TGTGCCAGCACCAGGGGACTAGCGGGGGGATATGAGCAGTTCTTC. Translating gives CASTRGLAGGYEQFF.

The chain employs TRBV6-2 or TRBV6-3 and TRBJ2-7; D ambiguous. Germline CDR1 and CDR2: MNHEY and SVGEGT. The CDR3 has 14 residues. With 2 bases removed from V and 2 bases from J, the gap between germline ends came to 10 bases. The CDR3 DNA is TGTGCCAGCAGTTACAGAGGCCGAACCTACGAGCAGTACTTC. It is translated as CASSYRGRTYEQYF.

The chain links TRBV6-4 to TRBJ2-5; possibly TRBD1 for D (5 bases). The ends were cut back, 0 bases at V and 2 bases at J, with 10 bases in the middle. CDR3 length: 15 residues. In germline, CDR1 is MRHNA, CDR2 SNTAGT. CDR3 nucleotide sequence: TGTGCCAGCAGTGACTCAATTGGGGCACAAGAGACCCAGTACTTC. It codes for CASSDSIGAQETQYF.

This clone was observed a single time. The chain has TRBV29-1 and TRBJ1-4; 9 bases match TRBD1. Looked up from germline, CDR1 is SQVTM and CDR2 is ANQGSEA. Trimming removed 4 bases from V and 7 bases from J; junction bases left unmatched: 4. There are 13 residues in the CDR3. The CDR3 region has the DNA TGCAGCGTTGGCGGGACAGGGATTGAAAAACTGTTTTTT. Amino acid sequence: CSVGGTGIEKLFF.